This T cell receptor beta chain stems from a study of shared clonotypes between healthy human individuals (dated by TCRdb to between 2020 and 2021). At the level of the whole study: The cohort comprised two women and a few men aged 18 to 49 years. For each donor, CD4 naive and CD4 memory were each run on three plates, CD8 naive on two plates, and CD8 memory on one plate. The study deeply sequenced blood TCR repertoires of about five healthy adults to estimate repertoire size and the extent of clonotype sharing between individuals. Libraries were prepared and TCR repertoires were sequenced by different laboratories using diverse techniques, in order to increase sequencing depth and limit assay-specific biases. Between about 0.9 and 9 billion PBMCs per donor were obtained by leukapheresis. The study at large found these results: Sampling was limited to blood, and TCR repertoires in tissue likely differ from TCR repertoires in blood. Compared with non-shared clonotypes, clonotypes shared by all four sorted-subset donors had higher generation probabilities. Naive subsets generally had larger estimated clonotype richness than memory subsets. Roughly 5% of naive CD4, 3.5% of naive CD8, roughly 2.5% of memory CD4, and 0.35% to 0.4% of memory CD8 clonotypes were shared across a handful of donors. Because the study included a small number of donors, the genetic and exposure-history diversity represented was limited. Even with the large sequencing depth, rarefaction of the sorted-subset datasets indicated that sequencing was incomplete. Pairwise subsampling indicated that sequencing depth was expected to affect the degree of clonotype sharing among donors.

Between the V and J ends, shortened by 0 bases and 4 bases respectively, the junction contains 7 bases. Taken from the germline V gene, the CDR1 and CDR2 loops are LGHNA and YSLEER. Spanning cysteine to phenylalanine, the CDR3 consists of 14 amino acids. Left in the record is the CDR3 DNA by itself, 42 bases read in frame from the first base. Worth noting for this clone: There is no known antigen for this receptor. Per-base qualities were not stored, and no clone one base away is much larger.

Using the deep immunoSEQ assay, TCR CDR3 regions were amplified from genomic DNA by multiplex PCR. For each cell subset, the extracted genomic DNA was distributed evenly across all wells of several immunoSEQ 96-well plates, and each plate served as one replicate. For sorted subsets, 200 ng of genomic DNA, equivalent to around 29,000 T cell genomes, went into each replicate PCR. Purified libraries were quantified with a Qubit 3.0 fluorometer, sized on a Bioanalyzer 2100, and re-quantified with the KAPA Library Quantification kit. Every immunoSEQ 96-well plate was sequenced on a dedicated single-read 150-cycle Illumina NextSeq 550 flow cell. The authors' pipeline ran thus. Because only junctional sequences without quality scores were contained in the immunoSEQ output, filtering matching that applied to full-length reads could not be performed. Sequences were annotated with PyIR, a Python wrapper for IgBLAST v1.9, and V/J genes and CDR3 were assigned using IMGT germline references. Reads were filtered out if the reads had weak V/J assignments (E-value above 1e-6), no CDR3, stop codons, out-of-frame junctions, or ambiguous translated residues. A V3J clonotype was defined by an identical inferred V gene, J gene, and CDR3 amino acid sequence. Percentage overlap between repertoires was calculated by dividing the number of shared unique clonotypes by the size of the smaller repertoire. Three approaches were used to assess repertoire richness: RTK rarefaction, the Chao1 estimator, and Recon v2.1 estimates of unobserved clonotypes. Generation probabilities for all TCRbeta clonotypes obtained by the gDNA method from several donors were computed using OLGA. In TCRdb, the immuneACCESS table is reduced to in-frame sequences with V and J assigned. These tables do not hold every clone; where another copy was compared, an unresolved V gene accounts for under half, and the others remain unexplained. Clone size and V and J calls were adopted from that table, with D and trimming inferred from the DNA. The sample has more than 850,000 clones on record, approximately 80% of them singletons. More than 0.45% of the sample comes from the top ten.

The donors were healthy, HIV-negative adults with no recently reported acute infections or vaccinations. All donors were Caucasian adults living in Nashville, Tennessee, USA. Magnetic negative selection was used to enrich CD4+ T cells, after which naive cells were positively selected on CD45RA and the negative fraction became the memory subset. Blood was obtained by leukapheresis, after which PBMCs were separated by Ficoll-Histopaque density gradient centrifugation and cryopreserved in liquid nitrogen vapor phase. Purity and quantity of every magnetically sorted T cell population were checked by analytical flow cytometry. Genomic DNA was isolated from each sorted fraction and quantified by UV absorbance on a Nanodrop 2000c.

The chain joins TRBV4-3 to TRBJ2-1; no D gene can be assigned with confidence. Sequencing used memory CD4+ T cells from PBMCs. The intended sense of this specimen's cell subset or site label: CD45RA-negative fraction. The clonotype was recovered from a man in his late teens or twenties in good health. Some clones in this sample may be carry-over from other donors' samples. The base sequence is TGCGCCAGCAGCCAAGAAGGATTGTACAATGAGCAGTTCTTC. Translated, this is CASSQEGLYNEQFF.